This TCR beta chain originates from a study of OX40 agonist ivuxolimab in advanced cancers. Study-level background: The eligibility criteria allowed prior anti-PD-1, anti-PD-L1 or anti-CTLA-4 therapy, and 40% had some.

Concerning this clone: What it binds is unknown.

Broader study findings: More expanded clones were seen, on average, in CD8+ T cells than in CD4+.

Germline lookup yields CDR1 SGDLS and CDR2 YYNGEE. The J segment lost 2 bases and the V segment lost 4 bases, leaving 5 bases of the junction unmatched. The CDR3 has 14 residues. Sequenced by immunoSEQ multiplex PCR; TCRdb stores in-frame clones only, minus some. The table lists about 82,000 clones, about nine tenths of them singletons, with about 1.9% in the top ten. The sample in question was CD4+ or CD8+ T cells sorted from blood, obtained in a trial of the OX40 agonist ivuxolimab. V and J are TRBV9 and TRBJ1-2; TRBD1 agrees at 7 bases. This clonotype was sampled from an adult with an advanced solid tumor such as melanoma, head and neck, liver or kidney cancer. This CDR3 is CASSTSDRNYGYTF. CDR3 sequence (DNA): TGTGCCAGCAGCACATCGGACAGGAACTATGGCTACACCTTC.